This T cell receptor (beta chain) comes out of a study of blood T cell repertoires in COVID-19. Study-wide background: Spain, Italy and the United States supplied samples that represented acute and convalescent COVID-19. Sample material is recorded as cDNA or gDNA derived from T cells, B-cell-depleted T cells, or PBMCs.

Original processing methods: The assay estimated nucleated cells by amplifying reference gene primers. Sequencing was performed with immunoSEQ multiplex PCR; in TCRdb, only in-frame clones are kept and a portion is missing. D and trimming come from the DNA, and the V and J calls and clone size come from that table. The sample gives roughly 84,000 clones, more than 80% of which show up once; 15% to 17% is in the top ten. Trimming removed 6 bases from V and 5 bases from J, with 6 bases in between. The length of the CDR3 is 11 residues. This TCR was recovered from a woman older than 75 with acute or convalescent COVID-19. The chain couples TRBV12-3 or TRBV12-4 to TRBJ2-3; D gene unclear. The sequenced material came from peripheral blood. Here the CDR3 reads CASRLGDTQYF. The CDR3, as DNA: TGTGCCAGCAGGCTAGGAGATACGCAGTATTTT.